This T cell receptor (beta chain) is from a study of T cells in Graves' hyperthyroidism and ophthalmopathy. What was amplified from RNA transcripts were TCR beta CDR3 regions. The HTBI set primed first-round TCR CDR3 RT-PCR. TCRdb reanalysed the multiplex PCR reads using MiXCR and keeps one entry per CDR3 protein. The sample lists about 340,000 distinct CDR3 sequences, 15% to 20% occurring once. This clonotype was counted many times. V dropped 6 bases and J dropped 8 bases, with 26 bases sitting between them. CDR1 is SNHLY and CDR2 is FYNNEI in the germline V gene. The CDR3 sequence is 17 residues long.

This TCR was recovered from a woman aged 45-65 years with Graves' hyperthyroidism. The sequencing sample was made of blood. The chain recombines TRBV2 with TRBJ2-1; perhaps TRBD2 as D (5 bases). The CDR3 sequence is CASRALGYSRGYDEQFF. In DNA, the CDR3 is TGTGCCAGCAGGGCGTTGGGGTACTCCCGAGGGTACGATGAGCAGTTCTTC. The entire variable domain, with the rest obtained from reference TRBV2 and TRBJ2-1, is as follows: EPEVTQTPSHQVTQMGQEVILRCVPISNHLYFYWYRQILGQKVEFLVSFYNNEISEKSEIFDDQFSVERPDGSNFTLKIRSTKLEDSAMYFCASRALGYSRGYDEQFFGPGTRLTVL.